A single sample gave rise to the 3 T cell receptor beta chains below, sequenced in a study of shared clonotypes between healthy human individuals. Here immunoSEQ multiplex PCR was the method, and the copy in TCRdb shows in-frame clones only, minus some. The sample contains about 2.1 million clones, roughly 95% of which appear only once. The naive CD8 population came from CD45RO-negative cells selected for CCR7, without terminally differentiated effector memory CD45RA+ cells. Sequences were obtained from naive CD8+ T cells from PBMCs. The origin of the receptors is a man between 18 and 35 years old in good health. Some clones in this sample may be carry-over from other donors' samples.

The gene calls are TRBV30 and TRBJ2-1, with a possible D match to TRBD2 (6 bases). The CDR3 has 13 residues. V was cut by 7 bases and J by 2 bases, with 12 bases left in between. CDR1 is GTSNPN and CDR2 is SVGIG in the germline V gene (reference sequence). CDR3 bases: TGTGCCTCTTGGGACTCGACCTACAATGAGCAGTTCTTC. Amino acid sequence: CASWDSTYNEQFF.

V gene TRBV9 combines with J gene TRBJ2-7, with D possibly being TRBD1 (6 bases). The CDR3 is 15 amino acids. CDR1 is SGDLS, CDR2 YYNGEE, per germline. V was shortened by 0 bases and J by 0 bases, with 10 bases between the two germline ends. Written as DNA, the CDR3 is TGTGCCAGCAGCGTAGGACAGGCGAACTCCTACGAGCAGTACTTC. Translating it yields CASSVGQANSYEQYF.

The CDR3 spells CASSPTGTRNTGELFF. CDR3 bases: TGTGCCAGCAGCCCGACCGGGACTCGCAACACCGGGGAGCTGTTTTTT. J is TRBJ2-2 and V is TRBV11-3; tentatively, D is TRBD2 (6 bases). CDR3 length equals 16 residues. CDR1 and CDR2 (germline): SGHNT, YENEEA. Trimming removed 5 bases at V and 2 bases at J, with 15 bases between.